This T cell receptor beta chain was identified in a study of cytomegalovirus exposure and HLA in healthy donors (dated by TCRdb to about 2017). Context from the whole study: In an earlier analysis of roughly 500 of the donors, 276 Gb of sequence data and 117 million unique TCR beta sequences from about 190 million T cells were reported. Approximately 310 gigabases of sequencing data and 78 million or so unique TCR sequences were included in an early release covering roughly 600 HLA-typed donors. Among the approximately 400 genotyped donors, approximately 77% belonged to the genetic ancestry cluster associated with self-reported Caucasian donors. The study aimed to test whether signatures of past pathogen exposure could be identified by cataloging public T cell receptors. The study used immunosequencing to profile the T cell repertoires of approximately 640 subjects and linked those repertoires to cytomegalovirus serostatus. Along with the approximately 670-subject first cohort, a separate validation cohort of over a hundred different subjects was used. High-throughput TCR immunosequencing, statistical association of individual TCRs with disease status, and machine learning were combined to predict cytomegalovirus infection status. To study patterns of TCR occurrence, a later analysis re-analyzed previously published TCR beta repertoires from just over 650 donors and added high-resolution HLA genotyping. In the later analysis, no new phenotypic data were used to find candidate immune exposures; instead, reliance was placed on TCR beta sequences and their occurrence across donors. To decide whether each TCR beta V gene segment behaved as functional or pseudogenic, an earlier analysis of over 500 of the donors relied on high-throughput TCR beta sequencing. Donor age, sex, ethnicity and CMV serostatus were compiled together with the repertoire data. A later genetic analysis used genome-wide SNP genotypes for about 65% of the 666 donors, treating that subset as a discovery cohort. All discovery cohort repertoires had been generated on a single sequencing platform. HLA typing included class I and class II loci at four-digit resolution. The number of typed donors differed by locus: roughly 620-630 for A, B, C, DRB1 and DQB1; 500 to 550 for DQA1; around 580 for DPA1; and around 470 for DPB1. About five DR-DQ haplotypes were treated as single units for association and clustering because of strong linkage in the cohort. On average, around 200,000 unique TCR beta nucleotide sequences were sequenced per donor among more than 350 genotyped donors of the cohort, with 15% to 20% of those sequences being non-productive.

This clone has a single count. No antigen is known for it. Qualities for individual bases were not recorded, and no much larger clone is one base off. Preparation of the library involved the immunoSEQ multiplex PCR assay. A mixture of 60 forward primers for TCR Vbeta segments and 13 reverse primers for TCR Jbeta segments was used in the multiplex PCR. A multiplex PCR assay on genomic DNA amplified the CDR3 region of rearranged TCR beta genes. The amplified TCR beta libraries were sequenced on the Illumina HiSeq System as 87-base-pair reads. The study's processing was this. In a later analysis, about 80 million unique TCR beta chains were counted across the 690 or so repertoires, and roughly 11 million of these chains were shared by at least two donors. Raw reads were error-corrected and collapsed into unique sequences with a nearest-neighbor algorithm that merged closely related sequences to remove PCR and sequencing errors. CDR3 sequences were aligned to IMGT reference sequences to assign V, D and J gene segments. For a sequence to be retained, a match of at least six nucleotides was required to both a V gene segment and a J gene segment. A rearrangement counted as productive if the CDR3 had no stop codons and remained in frame with V and J, and every other rearrangement counted as non-productive. CDR3 was defined by IMGT convention, running from the second conserved V-encoded cysteine to the conserved J-encoded phenylalanine. Sequences without an unambiguous match to a single V gene segment were excluded from the earlier analysis of 450 to 650 of the donors. In an earlier analysis of around 600 of the donors, V segments were called functional above 56.7% productive rearrangements and were called segregating when the between-donor standard deviation exceeded 5%. A statistical classification framework was built for diagnosing cytomegalovirus status from the catalog of TCR beta chain sequences. In a later analysis, V and J genes were assigned by comparing TCR nucleotide sequences against IMGT/GENE-DB human TR gene sequences. Using the TCRdist pipeline, a later analysis assigned CDR3 sequences along with most-parsimonious VDJ recombination scenarios. A later analysis defined each TCR beta chain by its CDR3 amino acid sequence plus V-gene family, and excluded reads lacking a unique V-gene family. To address suspected cross-contamination and a sequencing artifact, a later analysis removed approximately 600 highly shared, low-generation-probability nucleotide sequences. In a later analysis, a clonal expansion index was calculated for each public chain from normalized within-repertoire ranks of inferred template counts. A later analysis computed generation probabilities with a VDJ recombination model fitted to out-of-frame rearrangements, and checked the results against IGoR. In a later analysis, TCR-TCR, TCR-HLA and TCR-CMV co-occurrence was scored with hypergeometric tests, and a repertoire-size bias correction was applied to TCR pairs. To estimate false discovery rates, a later analysis permuted the HLA or CMV assignments 20 times. A later analysis grouped co-occurring TCRs with DBSCAN, adding TCRdist sequence similarity when clustering within HLA-allele-positive subsets. Repertoires with fewer than 30,000 or more than 120,000 public chains were left out of co-occurrence clustering, as were several repertoires with anomalous nucleotide sharing. TCRdb stores this immuneACCESS table with in-frame sequences only. Part of the clones is absent; in the studies checked, under half of the shortfall reflects unresolved V genes, and no reason is known for the rest. The V and J calls and clone size were taken over from that table, and D and trimming were inferred from the DNA. The sample records 95,000 to 150,000 clones, 50% to 75% of which are singletons. The ten largest clonotypes hold approximately 8.5% of the sample.

The full study reports these points: A later analysis found that most CMV-associated TCR beta chains appeared HLA-restricted, with HLA associations seemingly driven largely by CMV exposure. The only immune exposure information available for the cohort was CMV serostatus. A further reported finding was that TCR beta sequences accurately predicted the HLA-A and HLA-B alleles for most subjects in the first cohort. Roughly 15 rarely observed V segments, including chromosome 9 orphons, were excluded from the earlier analysis of just under 600 of the donors because counts were too low. In a later genetic analysis, a missense DCLRE1C variant was associated with V-gene and J-gene trimming of TCR beta chains, and the association was replicated in an independent cohort. In a later analysis, several top co-occurrence clusters were reported to appear linked to parvovirus B19, influenza, CMV and Epstein-Barr virus. In a later analysis, some 17,000 TCR beta sequences were associated with specific HLA alleles at a false discovery rate of 0.05. A few of the identified cytomegalovirus-associated TCR beta chains were confirmed in vitro to be specific for cytomegalovirus antigens. In both the original and validation cohorts, the classifier was reported to diagnose cytomegalovirus status with high specificity and sensitivity. Assigning TCR associations to individual alleles was difficult when HLA alleles, especially DR and DQ, strongly co-occurred. A cluster of highly shared sequence variants was judged likely to be a technical artifact of the sequencing pipeline. In a later genetic analysis, fewer N-insertions in productive TCRs were reported among donors in an Asian-associated ancestry cluster than the roughly 700-donor mean. In a later analysis, the rate of TCR association differed among HLA loci, with DRB1 alleles having the most associated TCRs and HLA-C alleles having the fewest. Sequencing depth was assumed to be roughly uniform across donors in the presence/absence analyses, though that assumption may not hold. The study gave a list of around 170 TCR beta chains associated with cytomegalovirus. In a later analysis, HLA-associated TCR beta chains showed more clonal expansion and lower generation probabilities than non-associated chains that were equally common. In an earlier analysis of approximately 590 of the donors, most TCR beta V segments appeared in productive rearrangements about 90% or about 30% of the time, broadly matching IMGT annotations. Most TCR sequences were observed very rarely across donors, whereas some public TCRs were present in many individuals. The authors suggested that the approach could potentially be extended to other disease states and immunological phenotypes. Linkage disequilibrium might explain the correlated functional status among segregating V segments, but an unknown experimental factor could not be ruled out. Because some donors lacked HLA typing at each locus, the association tests relied only on the typed subset. Only TCR beta chains were sequenced in this cohort, and the absence of alpha or paired-chain data limited detectable features.

In total, roughly 710 healthy bone marrow donors made up the cohort. Cohort members were all nominally healthy when sampled, although unrecorded immune exposures were likely present. The donor was CMV seropositive and belonged to the group of some 290 seropositive cohort members. A peripheral blood sample was collected from each donor, and TCR beta sequencing was performed on peripheral blood mononuclear cells. Genomic DNA extraction from the blood cell samples was performed with the Qiagen DNeasy Blood Extraction Kit. This clonotype was sampled from a woman in her 40s in good health and CMV-seropositive. Sequences were obtained from PBMCs.

The bases are TGTGCCAGCAGTGGGGGAGGAGAGGTCGGTGATGAGCAGTTCTTC. Its product reads: CASSGGGEVGDEQFF. The V and J genes are TRBV28 and TRBJ2-1; 6 matching bases give a weak D call of TRBD2. The CDR3 covers 15 residues, taking in both the cysteine and the phenylalanine. The entry retains the CDR3 DNA only, 45 bases that are in frame from base 1. The junction carries 19 bases between V and J, which are trimmed by 5 bases and 8 bases respectively. CDR1 and CDR2, looked up from the germline V gene, are MDHEN and SYDVKM.